Listed here are 2 T cell receptor beta chains from one sample, sequenced in a study of blood T cell repertoires in COVID-19. Only in-frame clones appear in the TCRdb table, and some are missing; sequencing was by immunoSEQ multiplex PCR. This sample carries under 150,000 clones, about 70% of them seen once, and the ten largest clones take approximately 2.3%. Sequenced sample: peripheral blood. Source of these receptors: a woman in her seventies with acute or convalescent COVID-19.

V gene TRBV5-1 combines with J gene TRBJ2-1; D unclear. CDR1 and CDR2 (germline): SGHRS, YFSETQ. CDR3 size: 14 residues. Trimming cost V 5 bases and J 5 bases, with 14 bases left between them. The CDR3 spells CASSSQALNNEQFF. The CDR3 nucleotides read TGCGCCAGCAGTTCTCAGGCCCTGAACAATGAGCAGTTCTTC.

The chain links TRBV5-6 to TRBJ2-2; TRBD1 matches at 7 bases. The CDR3 is 15 residues long. Trimming removed 0 bases from V and 2 bases from J; junction bases left unmatched: 1. Germline loops: CDR1 SGHDT, CDR2 YYEEEE. The CDR3 sequence is CASSLAGGNTGELFF. In DNA form, the CDR3 reads TGTGCCAGCAGCTTGGCAGGGGGAAACACCGGGGAGCTGTTTTTT.